The 11 T cell receptor beta chains below all came from one sample that was sequenced in a study of shared clonotypes between healthy human individuals. The method was immunoSEQ multiplex PCR; TCRdb's version includes in-frame clones alone and lacks a portion of them. The top ten clones hold less than 40% of a sample with approximately 640,000 clones, 80% to 95% of them seen once. Sequencing was done on a sample of memory CD8+ T cells from PBMCs. Subset: CD45RO+ cells pooled with CCR7-negative TemRA cells. These receptors were taken from a man in his late teens or twenties in good health. Some clones in this sample may be carry-over from other donors' samples.

CDR3 bases: TGTGCCAGCAGCCCGGACATTTACAATGAGCAGTTCTTC. Encoded protein: CASSPDIYNEQFF. This rearrangement joins TRBV13 to TRBJ2-1; D possibly corresponds to TRBD1 (5 bases). The CDR3 runs to 13 residues. V lost 5 bases, J lost 4 bases, and 9 bases lay in between. Germline CDR1 and CDR2: PRHDT and FYEKMQ (reference sequence).

The rearrangement links TRBV28 to TRBJ2-7; 8 bases are a match to TRBD1. V was pared by 4 bases and J by 6 bases, with 14 bases of the junction left unmatched. This CDR3 is 16 amino acids long. Germline V gene lookup returns CDR1 MDHEN and CDR2 SYDVKM. The DNA for the CDR3 is TGTGCCAGCAGTTCTAGGGAGCCGGGACAGGTTTTCGAGCAGTACTTC. It is translated as CASSSREPGQVFEQYF.

This clone was seen only once. The chain is built from TRBV10-1 and TRBJ2-7; 10 nucleotides agree with TRBD1. The germline gives CDR1 WNHNN, CDR2 SYGVQD (reference sequence). J was trimmed by 6 bases and V by 2 bases; bases with no gene match: 4. CDR3 length: 14 amino acids. The CDR3 reads CASSERQGAFEQYF. DNA of the CDR3: TGCGCCAGCAGTGAGCGACAGGGGGCTTTCGAGCAGTACTTC.

Here the CDR3 DNA reads TGTGCCATCAGTGAGGGGCTAGGAGGTCGGGAGACCCAGTACTTC. Translating gives CAISEGLGGRETQYF. The chain couples TRBV10-3 to TRBJ2-5; D possibly corresponds to TRBD2 (5 bases). In germline, CDR1 is ENHRY, CDR2 SYGVKD. The CDR3 length is 15 residues. V shed 2 bases and J shed 5 bases, with 15 bases lying between them.

The count of this clone is one. The chain joins TRBV7-9 to TRBJ2-7, with 11 bases identical to TRBD2. This CDR3 region has 17 residues. Germline CDR1 and CDR2: SEHNR and FQNEAQ (reference sequence). J was trimmed by 0 bases and V by 2 bases; bases with no gene match: 6. CDR3 region: CASSLRLAGPSSYEQYF. Written as DNA, the CDR3 is TGTGCCAGCAGCTTAAGACTAGCGGGACCATCCTCCTACGAGCAGTACTTC.

J is TRBJ2-2 and V is TRBV28; D call uncertain. V lost 7 bases, J lost 1 base, and 10 bases lay in between. This CDR3 comprises 14 residues. Germline CDR1 and CDR2: MDHEN and SYDVKM. DNA of the CDR3: TGTGCCAGCAACTTAAGAGGGAACACCGGGGAGCTGTTTTTT. Translation: CASNLRGNTGELFF. The entire variable domain, with the rest obtained from reference TRBV28 and TRBJ2-2, is as follows: DVKVTQSSRYLVKRTGEKVFLECVQDMDHENMFWYRQDPGLGLRLIYFSYDVKMKEKGDIPEGYSVSREKKERFSLILESASTNQTSMYLCASNLRGNTGELFFGEGSRLTVL.

The V and J genes are TRBV9 and TRBJ1-1; tentative D call: TRBD1 (5 bases). This CDR3 contains 13 residues. Between the trimmed V and J ends, which lost 0 bases and 3 bases, there was a span of 6 bases. From germline, CDR1 is SGDLS and CDR2 YYNGEE. CDR3 sequence reads: CASSVVGDTEAFF. The CDR3 region has the DNA TGTGCCAGCAGCGTAGTAGGGGACACTGAAGCTTTCTTT.

This chain links TRBV7-6 with TRBJ2-5; D remains ambiguous. From germline, CDR1 is SGHVS and CDR2 FNYEAQ. CDR3 size: 12 residues. Trimming cost V 8 bases and J 4 bases, with 11 bases left between them. CDR3 protein: CASGVTGETQYF. Here the CDR3 DNA reads TGTGCCAGCGGTGTCACTGGAGAGACCCAGTACTTC.

The chain uses TRBV27 and TRBJ2-7; D possibly corresponds to TRBD1 (6 bases). Trimming cost V 4 bases and J 4 bases, with 14 bases left between them. The CDR3 is 14 residues long. Germline assignment: CDR1 MNHEY and CDR2 SMNVEV (reference sequence). The CDR3 loop reads CASSSLNRVYEQYF. CDR3 coding DNA: TGTGCCAGCAGTTCCCTGAACAGGGTGTACGAGCAGTACTTC.

Regarding this clone: Additional DNA sequences in this sample encode the identical CDR3. The CDR3 sequence: CASSYSGYNEQFF. The CDR3 region has the DNA TGTGCCAGCAGTTACTCGGGCTACAATGAGCAGTTCTTC. This chain uses TRBV6-5 with TRBJ2-1; D is unclear. The germline gives CDR1 MNHEY, CDR2 SVGAGI. V was shortened by 0 bases and J by 3 bases, with 3 bases between the two germline ends. The CDR3 runs 13 residues.

This clone came up once. The V and J genes are TRBV6-1 and TRBJ2-5, with D possibly called TRBD1 or TRBD2 (5 bases each). The germline CDR1 and CDR2 sequences are MNHNS and SASEGT. V shed 3 bases and J shed 4 bases, with 15 bases lying between them. The length of the CDR3 is 15 residues. In nucleotides, the CDR3 is TGTGCCAGCAGTGAGACCGGGACGAGCGGAGAGACCCAGTACTTC. It is translated as CASSETGTSGETQYF.